This T cell receptor (beta chain) was identified in a study of T cell clonality in common variable immunodeficiency. This clone has at least ten counts. The missing CDR3 end, 3 residues past where the read stops, is filled in from the germline J gene. Using immunoSEQ multiplex PCR, the repertoire was profiled, and TCRdb retains in-frame clones only, with some absent. This repertoire holds some 43,000 clones, and none appear only once. This CDR3 spans 14 amino acids. J gave up 0 bases and V 4 bases, and 3 bases lay outside the gene matches. Germline V gives CDR1 SGDLS, CDR2 YYNGEE. The source of this sequence is a person between 18 and 75 years old in good health. Sequences were obtained from peripheral blood mononuclear cells. V and J are TRBV9 and TRBJ1-2; 7 bases agree with TRBD1. The CDR3 bases that were read are TGTGCCAGCAGCCCAGGGGGTACTAACTATGGC. Encoded protein: CASSPGGTNYG. The complete CDR3 sequence is CASSPGGTNYGYTF.